A selection of T cell receptor beta chains follows, all from one sample in a study of identical twins. TCRdb called the 5' RACE reads again in MiXCR, with one record for every CDR3 protein. Altogether 570,000 or so distinct CDR3 sequences are present, 9.6% being singletons, with the ten largest covering 2.5% to 3%. Another study also made use of these data, one on yellow fever vaccine responses in identical twins.

Sequenced sample: PBMCs. Source of these receptors: a woman aged 18 to 35 in good health. The CDR3 runs from the conserved cysteine through the conserved F or W. A D gene is named only where the DNA matches it firmly. Clone size appears in some rows only: once, few, many, or a class for an expanded clone.

v_gene	j_gene	d_gene	abundance	CDR3aa	CDR3nt
TRBV19	TRBJ2-1	TRBD1	few	CASSPQGAREQFF	TGTGCCAGTAGTCCACAGGGGGCTCGTGAGCAGTTCTTC
TRBV28	TRBJ1-2	NA	few	CASSERGRGYTF	TGTGCCAGCAGTGAGAGGGGAAGGGGCTACACCTTC
TRBV5-1	TRBJ2-7	TRBD1	many	CASSDRGRNEQYF	TGCGCCAGCAGTGACAGGGGAAGGAACGAGCAGTACTTC
TRBV6-2/TRBV6-3	TRBJ1-1	NA	many	CASSYPLDGLNTEAFF	TGTGCCAGCAGTTACCCCCTTGACGGGTTGAACACTGAAGCTTTCTTT
TRBV5-1	TRBJ1-3	NA	few	CASSLDKSGNTIYF	TGCGCCAGCAGCTTGGACAAATCTGGAAACACCATATATTTT
TRBV5-1	TRBJ2-1	NA	few	CASSPLRGSYNEQFF	TGCGCCAGCAGCCCGTTGAGGGGGTCCTACAATGAGCAGTTCTTC
TRBV19	TRBJ2-3	NA	NA	CASGLFGTDTQYF	TGTGCCAGTGGGTTGTTCGGCACAGATACGCAGTATTTT
TRBV27	TRBJ1-6	NA	NA	CASSLGYNSDSPLHF	TGTGCCAGCAGTTTAGGGTACAATAGTGATTCACCCCTCCACTTT
TRBV19	TRBJ1-5	NA	NA	CASRIRGDWNQPQHF	TGTGCCAGTAGAATACGAGGGGATTGGAATCAGCCCCAGCATTTT
TRBV3-1	TRBJ2-1	TRBD2	few	CASSQLAGGFNEQFF	TGTGCCAGCAGCCAGCTAGCGGGGGGTTTCAATGAGCAGTTCTTC
TRBV24-1	TRBJ2-4	TRBD1	NA	CATSDSGTGGIQYF	TGTGCCACCAGTGATAGCGGGACAGGGGGAATTCAGTACTTC
TRBV4-3	TRBJ2-3	NA	NA	CASSPEADNFADTQYF	TGCGCCAGCAGCCCGGAGGCAGATAATTTCGCAGATACGCAGTATTTT
TRBV12-3/TRBV12-4	TRBJ1-5	TRBD1	NA	CASRKPGGNQPQHF	TGTGCCAGCAGAAAACCAGGGGGTAATCAGCCCCAGCATTTT
TRBV5-1	TRBJ2-3	TRBD2	many	CASSFSGAPGNYAQYF	TGCGCCAGCAGCTTCAGCGGGGCTCCGGGTAATTATGCGCAGTATTTT
TRBV6-4	TRBJ1-5	NA	NA	CASSDSRDQPQHF	TGTGCCAGCAGTGACTCAAGGGATCAGCCCCAGCATTTT
TRBV7-2	TRBJ2-7	NA	NA	CASRRDSPSYEQYF	TGTGCCAGCAGACGGGACTCCCCTTCCTACGAGCAGTACTTC
TRBV27	TRBJ2-7	TRBD2	few	CASKPGLAASYEQYF	TGTGCCAGCAAGCCCGGACTAGCGGCCTCCTACGAGCAGTACTTC
TRBV10-3	TRBJ2-5	NA	many	CAISPPRGAGEETQYF	TGTGCCATCAGTCCTCCCCGGGGAGCGGGTGAAGAGACCCAGTACTTC
TRBV29-1	TRBJ2-7	TRBD1	few	CSAGQDGIEYEQYF	TGCAGCGCCGGACAGGATGGAATTGAATACGAGCAGTACTTC
TRBV20-1	TRBJ2-4	NA	NA	CSARRPTENIQYF	TGCAGTGCTAGACGGCCGACTGAAAACATTCAGTACTTC
TRBV6-1	TRBJ1-5	NA	NA	CASRPGRLSNQPQHF	TGTGCCAGCAGACCAGGACGGTTGAGCAATCAGCCCCAGCATTTT
TRBV4-2	TRBJ2-1	TRBD2	NA	CASSQDIGDGGANEQFF	TGTGCCAGCAGCCAAGACATTGGGGACGGGGGGGCAAATGAGCAGTTCTTC
TRBV9	TRBJ1-2	TRBD1	many	CASSPTGGYGYTF	TGTGCCAGCAGCCCGACAGGGGGCTATGGCTACACCTTC
TRBV7-9	TRBJ2-5	TRBD2	many	CASSFGTSGRGETQYF	TGTGCCAGCAGCTTCGGGACTAGCGGGAGAGGAGAGACCCAGTACTTC
TRBV5-1	TRBJ2-1	TRBD1	NA	CASRWKQGARGYNEQFF	TGCGCCAGCAGGTGGAAACAGGGGGCGCGGGGATACAATGAGCAGTTCTTC
TRBV20-1	TRBJ2-3	TRBD1	many	CSAESGGTGGTDTQYF	TGCAGTGCTGAGTCTGGAGGGACAGGGGGCACAGATACGCAGTATTTT